This TCR beta chain was sequenced in a study of blood T cell repertoires in COVID-19. Turning to the study itself: There were acute and convalescent COVID-19 samples, and they came from the United States, Italy and Spain.

TCRdb's table, derived via immunoSEQ multiplex PCR, lists solely in-frame clones and lacks some. The sample contains some 10,000 clones, 70% to 90% of which appear only once. Germline-derived CDR1 and CDR2 are LGHDT and YNNKEL (reference sequence). Deletions cut 6 bases from V and 7 bases from J, with 7 bases between. The CDR3 contains 12 residues. The specimen sequenced was peripheral blood. This rearrangement joins TRBV3-1 (or the pseudogene TRBV3-2) to TRBJ1-6; no reliable D call. The sequence was obtained from a woman between 55 and 75 years old with active COVID-19. The CDR3 sequence is CASSRRNSPLHF. The CDR3 DNA sequence: TGTGCCAGCAGTCGCAGGAATTCACCCCTCCACTTT.